The T cell receptor beta chain described here comes from a study of cytotoxic CD8 clonotypes in ibrutinib-treated CLL. Investigators sourced approximately 2 micrograms of genomic DNA from cryopreserved PBMCs for TCR beta libraries. Study findings and constraints: The clonality went up when patients responded to ibrutinib and dropped back toward baseline at progression. Public clonotypes were uncommon and contracted or stayed stable on treatment. At baseline, clonality was higher than in age-matched healthy donors and correlated with CD8+ counts.

Unmatched junction bases numbered 2, after V lost 2 bases and J lost 2 bases. Per the germline V gene, CDR1 is SGHTA and CDR2 is FQGNSA. The CDR3 loop spans 15 amino acids. The table came from immunoSEQ multiplex PCR; TCRdb's copy has only in-frame clones and leaves some out. The data contain roughly 300,000 clones, less than 85% of them singletons. This clone came up once. What it recognizes is unknown. Specimen: PBMCs, collected at disease progression, from a patient treated with ibrutinib. The receptor's source is a human donor with chronic lymphocytic leukemia. V and J are TRBV7-2 and TRBJ1-3; 8 nucleotides match TRBD1. The CDR3 reads CASSLRTGTGNTIYF. The CDR3 DNA sequence: TGTGCCAGCAGCTTAAGGACAGGGACTGGAAACACCATATATTTT.